A selection of T cell receptor beta chains follows, all from one sample in a study of T cell responses to AZD1222 COVID-19 vaccine. Assay: immunoSEQ multiplex PCR; the TCRdb copy retains only in-frame clones and omits some. The sample holds roughly 140,000 clones, 85% to 95% seen once. This material consisted of peripheral blood, taken on day 0 of AZD1222 vaccination. The receptors shown here come from an adult in good health. CDR3s include the opening cysteine and the closing phenylalanine or tryptophan. Fields, in order: J gene, D gene, V gene, clone size, CDR3 protein, CDR3 DNA. D genes are given only for firm matches. Only some rows state a clone size, as once, few, many or a class for expanded clones.

>TRBJ1-1|NA|TRBV2|NA
CASSFRTANTEAFF
TGTGCCAGCTCGTTCAGGACAGCGAACACTGAAGCTTTCTTT
>TRBJ2-7|TRBD1|TRBV29-1|few
CSVEQGGGYEQYF
TGCAGCGTTGAACAAGGGGGCGGGTACGAGCAGTACTTC
>TRBJ1-2|NA|TRBV3-1/TRBV3-2|NA
CASSQNQVDPYGYTF
TGTGCCAGCAGCCAGAACCAGGTTGACCCCTATGGCTACACCTTC
>TRBJ1-4|TRBD1|TRBV7-9|NA
CASSMGQGAHEKLFF
TGTGCCAGCAGCATGGGACAGGGGGCACATGAAAAACTGTTTTTT
>TRBJ1-2|NA|TRBV2|NA
CASREGSTFNYGYTF
TGTGCCAGCAGAGAGGGCTCTACATTTAACTATGGCTACACCTTC
>TRBJ1-5|NA|TRBV9|NA
CASSPTPSTQPQHF
TGTGCCAGCAGCCCTACCCCCTCGACTCAGCCCCAGCATTTT
>TRBJ1-2|TRBD1|TRBV19|NA
CASSISQGAKPYTF
TGTGCCAGTAGTATAAGTCAGGGGGCCAAACCCTACACCTTC
>TRBJ2-3|TRBD1|TRBV7-9|NA
CASSLGDREGDTQYF
TGTGCCAGCAGCTTAGGGGACAGGGAAGGAGATACGCAGTATTTT
>TRBJ2-5|NA|TRBV7-3|NA
CASSSQGWETQYF
TGTGCCAGCAGCTCACAGGGCTGGGAGACCCAGTACTTC
>TRBJ1-6|NA|TRBV9|NA
CASSVVGEGSPLHF
TGTGCCAGCAGCGTAGTAGGGGAAGGATCACCCCTCCACTTT
>TRBJ1-1|NA|TRBV6-1|NA
CASSETGGALKAFF
TGTGCCAGCAGTGAAACGGGGGGCGCCTTGAAAGCTTTCTTT
>TRBJ2-7|NA|TRBV15|NA
CATSRGGGGHEQYF
TGTGCCACCAGCAGAGGGGGAGGGGGCCACGAGCAGTACTTC
>TRBJ1-5|NA|TRBV4-2|NA
CASSQEKGKQPQHF
TGTGCCAGCAGCCAAGAAAAGGGGAAGCAGCCCCAGCATTTT
>TRBJ2-2|TRBD1|TRBV7-9|NA
CAGNRGDTGELFF
TGTGCCGGAAACAGGGGGGACACCGGGGAGCTGTTTTTT
>TRBJ1-5|NA|TRBV15|once
CATSRDRDQPQHF
TGTGCCACCAGCAGAGATCGGGATCAGCCCCAGCATTTT
>TRBJ1-4|TRBD1|TRBV12-5|once
CASGLGQSNEKLFF
TGTGCTAGTGGATTGGGACAGAGTAATGAAAAACTGTTTTTT
>TRBJ2-7|TRBD1|TRBV25-1|NA
CASSEYSRQGEYEQYF
TGTGCCAGCAGTGAATATTCCCGACAGGGGGAATACGAGCAGTACTTC
>TRBJ1-1|NA|TRBV7-8|NA
CASSSRAGEAFF
TGTGCCAGCAGTTCTAGGGCCGGGGAAGCTTTCTTT
>TRBJ1-2|TRBD1|TRBV30|NA
CAWSVRGPYGYTF
TGTGCCTGGAGTGTGAGGGGGCCCTATGGCTACACCTTC
>TRBJ2-7|NA|TRBV3-1/TRBV3-2|NA
CASSSRTGGANYYEQYF
TGTGCCAGCAGCTCAAGGACTGGGGGAGCGAATTACTACGAGCAGTACTTC
>TRBJ1-1|NA|TRBV5-6|NA
CASSLLRSDKAFF
TGTGCCAGCAGCTTGCTCCGGTCAGACAAAGCTTTCTTT
>TRBJ1-1|NA|TRBV2|NA
CASSVDGNTEAFF
TGTGCCAGCAGCGTGGACGGGAACACTGAAGCTTTCTTT
>TRBJ1-2|NA|TRBV6-5|NA
CASSYRGALDGYTF
TGTGCCAGCAGTTACCGGGGGGCGTTAGATGGCTACACCTTC
>TRBJ1-2|NA|TRBV6-5|NA
CASSLQRVDYGYTF
TGTGCCAGCAGCCTCCAGAGGGTGGACTATGGCTACACCTTC
>TRBJ2-1|NA|TRBV27|NA
CASSLSPSVSYNEQFF
TGTGCCAGCAGTTTATCGCCTAGCGTCTCCTACAATGAGCAGTTCTTC
>TRBJ2-7|NA|TRBV7-2|NA
CASSLQGYEQYF
TGTGCCAGCAGCCTGCAGGGTTACGAGCAGTACTTC
>TRBJ2-1|NA|TRBV29-1|NA
CSVEDDTSSYNEQFF
TGCAGCGTTGAAGATGACACTAGCTCCTACAATGAGCAGTTCTTC
>TRBJ2-5|TRBD2|TRBV19|NA
CASSATGGGTSGGPQYF
TGTGCCAGTAGTGCAACAGGCGGAGGGACTAGCGGGGGCCCGCAGTACTTC
>TRBJ1-6|TRBD1|TRBV7-9|few
CASTLGQGINSPLHF
TGTGCCAGCACCCTGGGACAGGGGATAAATTCACCCCTCCACTTT
>TRBJ2-7|NA|TRBV4-1|NA
CASSDGGGLHEQYF
TGCGCCAGCAGCGATGGAGGGGGCCTCCACGAGCAGTACTTC
>TRBJ1-1|TRBD1|TRBV2|NA
CASTVDRMNTEAFF
TGTGCCAGCACCGTGGACAGGATGAACACTGAAGCTTTCTTT
>TRBJ1-1|NA|TRBV5-1|NA
CASSFVGPGLFSTEAFF
TGCGCCAGCAGCTTTGTAGGCCCGGGTCTTTTTAGCACTGAAGCTTTCTTT
>TRBJ1-5|TRBD1|TRBV24-1|NA
CATSAGQGDQPQHF
TGTGCCACCAGTGCGGGACAGGGTGACCAGCCCCAGCATTTT
>TRBJ1-5|NA|TRBV27|once
CASSPGRVGQPQHF
TGTGCCAGCAGTCCTGGGCGGGTGGGTCAGCCCCAGCATTTT
>TRBJ1-5|NA|TRBV11-2|NA
CASSLEGQGSQPQHF
TGTGCCAGCAGCTTAGAGGGGCAGGGAAGTCAGCCCCAGCATTTT
>TRBJ2-7|TRBD2|TRBV11-2|NA
CASSLVAGLSYEQYF
TGTGCCAGCAGCTTAGTGGCGGGACTATCCTACGAGCAGTACTTC
>TRBJ2-3|TRBD2|TRBV5-1|NA
CASSSSGGGTDTQYF
TGCGCCAGCAGCTCGAGCGGGGGGGGCACAGATACGCAGTATTTT
>TRBJ1-1|NA|TRBV20-1|NA
CSVRRGLRAFF
TGCAGTGTCAGAAGAGGGCTTCGAGCTTTCTTT
>TRBJ1-1|NA|TRBV2|NA
CAPVAGLNTEAFF
TGTGCCCCCGTGGCGGGTTTGAACACTGAAGCTTTCTTT
>TRBJ1-6|NA|TRBV5-6|NA
CASSLFGGSSYNSPLHF
TGTGCCAGCAGCTTGTTTGGCGGAAGCTCCTATAATTCACCCCTCCACTTT
>TRBJ2-3|TRBD2|TRBV5-1|NA
CASSFWTRGTDTQYF
TGCGCCAGCAGCTTTTGGACTAGGGGCACAGATACGCAGTATTTT
>TRBJ1-1|TRBD1|TRBV18|NA
CASSWGQKNTEAFF
TGTGCCAGCTCATGGGGACAGAAGAACACTGAAGCTTTCTTT